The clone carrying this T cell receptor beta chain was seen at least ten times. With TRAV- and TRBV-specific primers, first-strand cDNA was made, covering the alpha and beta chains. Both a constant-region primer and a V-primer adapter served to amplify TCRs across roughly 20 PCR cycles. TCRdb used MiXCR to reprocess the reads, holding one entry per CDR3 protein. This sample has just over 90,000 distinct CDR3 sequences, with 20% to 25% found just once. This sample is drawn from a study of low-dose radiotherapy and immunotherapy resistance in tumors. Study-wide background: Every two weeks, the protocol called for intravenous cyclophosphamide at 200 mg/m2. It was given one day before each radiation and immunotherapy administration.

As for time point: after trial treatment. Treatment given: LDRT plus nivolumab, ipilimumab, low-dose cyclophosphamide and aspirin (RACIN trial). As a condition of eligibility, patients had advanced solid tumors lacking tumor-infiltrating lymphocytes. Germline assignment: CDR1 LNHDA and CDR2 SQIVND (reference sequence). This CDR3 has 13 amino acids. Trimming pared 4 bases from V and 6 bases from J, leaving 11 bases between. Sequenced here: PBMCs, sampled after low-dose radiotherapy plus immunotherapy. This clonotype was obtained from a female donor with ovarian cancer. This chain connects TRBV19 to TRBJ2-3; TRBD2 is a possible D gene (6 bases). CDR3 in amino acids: CASSTRRADTQYF. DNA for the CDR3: TGTGCCAGTAGTACCCGGAGGGCTGATACGCAGTATTTT. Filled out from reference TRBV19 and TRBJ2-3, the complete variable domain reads DGGITQSPKYLFRKEGQNVTLSCEQNLNHDAMYWYRQDPGQGLRLIYYSQIVNDFQKGDIAEGYSVSREKKESFPLTVTSAQKNPTAFYLCASSTRRADTQYFGPGTRLTVL.